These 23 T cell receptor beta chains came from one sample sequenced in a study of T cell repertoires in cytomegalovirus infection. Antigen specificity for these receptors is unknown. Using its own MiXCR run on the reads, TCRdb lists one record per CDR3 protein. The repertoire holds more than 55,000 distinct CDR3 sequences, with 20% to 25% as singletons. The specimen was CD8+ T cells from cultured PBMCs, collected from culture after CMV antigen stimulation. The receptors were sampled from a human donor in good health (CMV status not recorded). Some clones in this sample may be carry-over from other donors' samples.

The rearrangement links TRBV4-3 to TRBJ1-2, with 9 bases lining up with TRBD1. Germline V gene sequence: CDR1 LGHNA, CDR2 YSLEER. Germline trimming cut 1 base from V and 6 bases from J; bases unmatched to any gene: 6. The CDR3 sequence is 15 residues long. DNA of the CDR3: TGCGCCAGCAGCCAAGTGAACAGGGGGCCCCATGGCTACACCTTC. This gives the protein CASSQVNRGPHGYTF.

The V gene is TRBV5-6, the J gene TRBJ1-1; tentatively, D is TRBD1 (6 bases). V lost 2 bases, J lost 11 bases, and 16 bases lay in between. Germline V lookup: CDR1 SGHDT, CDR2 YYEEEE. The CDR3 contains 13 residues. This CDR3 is CASSFVTGIVAFF. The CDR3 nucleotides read TGTGCCAGCAGCTTTGTGACAGGCATTGTGGCTTTCTTT.

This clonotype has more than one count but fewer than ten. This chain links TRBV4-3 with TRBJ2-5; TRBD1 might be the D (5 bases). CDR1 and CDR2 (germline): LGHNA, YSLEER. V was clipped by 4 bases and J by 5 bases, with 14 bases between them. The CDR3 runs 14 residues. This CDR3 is CASSPVGRVETQYF. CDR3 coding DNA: TGCGCCAGCAGCCCTGTGGGCAGGGTTGAGACCCAGTACTTC.

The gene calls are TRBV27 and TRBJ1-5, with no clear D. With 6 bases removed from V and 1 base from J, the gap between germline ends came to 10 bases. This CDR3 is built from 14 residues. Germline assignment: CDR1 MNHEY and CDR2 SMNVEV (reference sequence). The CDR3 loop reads CASRRDRSNQPQHF. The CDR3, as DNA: TGTGCCAGCAGGAGGGATAGAAGCAATCAGCCCCAGCATTTT.

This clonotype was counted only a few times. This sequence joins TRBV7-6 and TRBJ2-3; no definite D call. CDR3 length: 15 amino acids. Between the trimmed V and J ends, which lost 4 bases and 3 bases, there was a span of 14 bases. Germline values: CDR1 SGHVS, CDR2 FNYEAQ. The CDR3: CASSSEPDLTDTQYF. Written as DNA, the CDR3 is TGTGCCAGCAGCTCTGAACCTGACTTGACAGATACGCAGTATTTT.

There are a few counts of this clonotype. The CDR3 DNA follows: TGTGCCATAAGAGGGACAGTTACTTACAATGAGCAGTTCTTC. This codes for CAIRGTVTYNEQFF. The V gene is TRBV10-3, the J gene TRBJ2-1; 7 nucleotides line up with TRBD1. The CDR3 runs 14 residues. Germline CDR1 and CDR2: ENHRY and SYGVKD. V shed 9 bases and J 4 bases; nucleotides not matched to a gene: 9.

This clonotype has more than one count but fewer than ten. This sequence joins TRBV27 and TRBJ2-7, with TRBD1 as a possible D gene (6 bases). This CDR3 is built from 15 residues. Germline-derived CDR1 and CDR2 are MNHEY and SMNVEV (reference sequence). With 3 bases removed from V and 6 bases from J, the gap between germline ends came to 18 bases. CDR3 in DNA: TGTGCCAGCAGTTTTTTCACCAGGGGCAGGGGCGAGCAGTACTTC. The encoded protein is CASSFFTRGRGEQYF.

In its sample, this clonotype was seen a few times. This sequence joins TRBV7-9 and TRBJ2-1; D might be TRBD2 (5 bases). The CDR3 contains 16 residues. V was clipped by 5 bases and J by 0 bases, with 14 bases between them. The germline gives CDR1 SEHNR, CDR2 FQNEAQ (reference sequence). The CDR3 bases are TGTGCCAGCAGCCCCAATGAGGGAAGCTCCTACAATGAGCAGTTCTTC. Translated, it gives CASSPNEGSSYNEQFF.

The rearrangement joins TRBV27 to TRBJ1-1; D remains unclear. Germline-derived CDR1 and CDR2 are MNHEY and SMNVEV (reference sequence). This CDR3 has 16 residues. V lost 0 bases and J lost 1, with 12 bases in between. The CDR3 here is CASSLSRWGTNTEAFF. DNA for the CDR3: TGTGCCAGCAGTTTATCCCGATGGGGTACGAACACTGAAGCTTTCTTT.

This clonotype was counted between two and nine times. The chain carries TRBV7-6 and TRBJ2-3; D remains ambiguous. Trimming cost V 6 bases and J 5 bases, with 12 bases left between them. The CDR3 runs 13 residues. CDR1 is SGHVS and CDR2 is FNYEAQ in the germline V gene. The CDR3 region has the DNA TGTGCCAGCAGTCCAGACATAGGAGATACGCAGTATTTT. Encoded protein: CASSPDIGDTQYF. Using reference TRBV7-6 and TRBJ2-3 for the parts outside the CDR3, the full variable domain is GAGVSQSPRYKVTKRGQDVALRCDPISGHVSLYWYRQALGQGPEFLTYFNYEAQQDKSGLPNDRFSAERPEGSISTLTIQRTEQRDSAMYRCASSPDIGDTQYFGPGTRLTVL.

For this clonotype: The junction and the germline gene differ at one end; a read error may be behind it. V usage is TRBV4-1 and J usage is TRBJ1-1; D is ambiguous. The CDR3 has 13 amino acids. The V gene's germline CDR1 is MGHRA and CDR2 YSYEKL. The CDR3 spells CASSQVRDTEAFF. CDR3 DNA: TGTGCCAGCAGCCAAGTAAGGGACACTGAAGCTTTCTTT.

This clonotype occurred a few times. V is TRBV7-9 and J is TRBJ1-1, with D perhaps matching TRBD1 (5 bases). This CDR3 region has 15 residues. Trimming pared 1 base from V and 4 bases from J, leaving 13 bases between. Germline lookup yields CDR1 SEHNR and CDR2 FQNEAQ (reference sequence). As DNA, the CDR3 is TGTGCCAGCAGCTTAGGGCAGGGCATCTCCACTGAAGCTTTCTTT. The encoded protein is CASSLGQGISTEAFF.

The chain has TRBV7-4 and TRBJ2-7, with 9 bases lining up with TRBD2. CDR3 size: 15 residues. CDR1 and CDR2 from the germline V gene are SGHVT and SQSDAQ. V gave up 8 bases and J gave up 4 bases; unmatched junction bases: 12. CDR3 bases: TGTGCCAGCTACTCGGTGGCTAGCGGGGCTTACGAGCAGTACTTC. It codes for CASYSVASGAYEQYF.

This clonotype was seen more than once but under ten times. In DNA, the CDR3 is TGTGCCAGCAGTTTGTGGGCCGACCTTCTCTCCTACGAGCAGTACTTC. Its protein is CASSLWADLLSYEQYF. The J gene is TRBJ2-7, the V gene TRBV28; D unresolved. Trimming left V 3 bases short and J 0 bases short, with 15 bases between. Germline assignment: CDR1 MDHEN and CDR2 SYDVKM. The length of the CDR3 is 16 residues.

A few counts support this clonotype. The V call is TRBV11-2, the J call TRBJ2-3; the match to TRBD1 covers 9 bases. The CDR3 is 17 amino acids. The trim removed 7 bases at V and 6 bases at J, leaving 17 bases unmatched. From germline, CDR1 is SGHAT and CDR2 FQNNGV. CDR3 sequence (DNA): TGTGCCAGCACCCTCTACAGGGGGCAATCGGCTAGGGATACGCAGTATTTT. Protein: CASTLYRGQSARDTQYF.

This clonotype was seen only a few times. This CDR3 is CASSPRTGGAGGNTIYF. The CDR3, as DNA: TGTGCCAGCAGCCCTCGAACAGGGGGCGCGGGAGGAAACACCATATATTTT. The V gene is TRBV7-8, the J gene TRBJ1-3; 9 nucleotides agree with TRBD1. The junction had 12 bases not matched to a gene; V was cut back by 5 bases and J by 4 bases. Germline CDR1 is SGHVS and CDR2 is FQNEAQ. The CDR3 is 17 residues long.

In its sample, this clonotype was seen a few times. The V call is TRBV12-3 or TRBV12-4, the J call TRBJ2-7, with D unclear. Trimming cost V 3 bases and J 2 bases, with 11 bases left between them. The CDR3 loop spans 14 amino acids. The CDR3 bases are TGTGCCAGCAGTTTCGGAGACACAACCTACGAGCAGTACTTC. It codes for CASSFGDTTYEQYF.

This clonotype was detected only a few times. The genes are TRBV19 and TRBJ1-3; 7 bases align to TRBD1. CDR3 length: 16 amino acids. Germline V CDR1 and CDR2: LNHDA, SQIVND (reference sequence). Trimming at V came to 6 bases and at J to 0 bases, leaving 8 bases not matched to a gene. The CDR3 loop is CASSPRQGRSGNTIYF. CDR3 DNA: TGTGCCAGTAGCCCTCGACAGGGTCGCTCTGGAAACACCATATATTTT.

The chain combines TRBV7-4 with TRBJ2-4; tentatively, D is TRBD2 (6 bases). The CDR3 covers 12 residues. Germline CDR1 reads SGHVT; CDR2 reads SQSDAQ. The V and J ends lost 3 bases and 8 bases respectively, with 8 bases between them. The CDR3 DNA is TGTGCCAGCAGCTTGGAGCGGGACATTCAGTACTTC. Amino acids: CASSLERDIQYF. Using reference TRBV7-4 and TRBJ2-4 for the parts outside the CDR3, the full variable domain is GAGVSQSPRYKVAKRGRDVALRCDSISGHVTLYWYRQTLGQGSEVLTYSQSDAQRDKSGRPSGRFSAERPERSVSTLKIQRTEQGDSAVYLCASSLERDIQYFGAGTRLSVL.

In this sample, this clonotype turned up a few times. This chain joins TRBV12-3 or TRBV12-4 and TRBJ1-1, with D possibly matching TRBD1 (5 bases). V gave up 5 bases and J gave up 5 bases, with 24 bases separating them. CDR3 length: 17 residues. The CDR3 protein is CASSPTALWGRGTEAFF. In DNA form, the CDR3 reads TGTGCCAGCAGTCCTACGGCGTTATGGGGCCGGGGAACTGAAGCTTTCTTT.

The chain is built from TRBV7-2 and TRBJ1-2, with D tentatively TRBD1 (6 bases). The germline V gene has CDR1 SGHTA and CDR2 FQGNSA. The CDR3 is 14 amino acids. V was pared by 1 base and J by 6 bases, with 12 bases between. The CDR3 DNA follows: TGTGCCAGCAGCTTAGACAGGGTTAGGAATGGCTACACCTTC. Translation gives CASSLDRVRNGYTF.

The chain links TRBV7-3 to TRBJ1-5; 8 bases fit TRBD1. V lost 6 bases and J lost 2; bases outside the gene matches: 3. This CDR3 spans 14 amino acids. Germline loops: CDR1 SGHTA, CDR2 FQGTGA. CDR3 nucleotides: TGTGCCAGCAGAACAGGGGGTGGCAATCAGCCCCAGCATTTT. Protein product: CASRTGGGNQPQHF.

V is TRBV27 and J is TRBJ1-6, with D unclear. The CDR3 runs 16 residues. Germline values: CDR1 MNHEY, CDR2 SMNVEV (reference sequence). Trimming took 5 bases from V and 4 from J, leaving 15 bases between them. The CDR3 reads CASSPGPGVYNSPLHF. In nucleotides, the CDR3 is TGTGCCAGCAGTCCCGGACCGGGAGTTTATAATTCACCCCTCCACTTT.